One sample yielded the 19 T cell receptor beta chains listed below, sequenced in a study of T cell responses to AZD1222 COVID-19 vaccine. Using immunoSEQ multiplex PCR, the repertoire was profiled, and TCRdb retains in-frame clones only, with some absent. Altogether about 160,000 clones are present, around nine tenths being singletons, with the ten largest covering 1.4%. Sample: peripheral blood, taken on day 0 of AZD1222 vaccination. The origin of the receptors is an adult in good health.

The chain is built from TRBV11-2 and TRBJ2-7, with 11 bases lining up with TRBD2. Germline CDR1 and CDR2: SGHAT and FQNNGV. V trimming: 0 bases; J trimming: 6 bases; junction bases outside the gene matches: 4. The CDR3 is made up of 15 amino acids. CDR3 sequence reads: CASSLELAGASEQYF. DNA for the CDR3: TGTGCCAGCAGCTTAGAACTAGCGGGAGCTAGCGAGCAGTACTTC.

The rearrangement uses TRBV19 and TRBJ1-2; D perhaps matches TRBD1 (6 bases). Trimming stripped 6 bases from V and 5 bases from J, with 16 bases between. The CDR3 has 14 residues. Germline V gene data show CDR1 as LNHDA and CDR2 as SQIVND (reference sequence). The CDR3 protein is CASSVAGGRYGYTF. The CDR3 bases are TGTGCCAGTAGCGTCGCCGGGGGCCGGTATGGCTACACCTTC.

The table lists this clone with a count of one. Written as DNA, the CDR3 is TGTGCCACCAGTGACCCTCAGGGGGTCAATCAGCCCCAGCATTTT. Its protein product is CATSDPQGVNQPQHF. The chain links TRBV24-1 to TRBJ1-5; 7 bases line up with TRBD1. CDR3 length equals 15 residues. From germline, CDR1 is KGHDR and CDR2 SFDVKD. The trim removed 4 bases at V and 3 bases at J, leaving 5 bases unmatched.

The chain uses TRBV5-5 and TRBJ1-5, with D uncertain. The CDR3 is made up of 13 amino acids. CDR1 and CDR2 from the germline V gene are SGHKS and YYEKEE (reference sequence). V was clipped by 3 bases and J by 4 bases, with 8 bases between them. The CDR3 protein is CASSSLANQPQHF. CDR3 sequence (DNA): TGTGCCAGCAGCTCCCTAGCGAATCAGCCCCAGCATTTT. Full variable domain (missing parts from reference TRBV5-5 and TRBJ1-5): DAGVTQSPTHLIKTRGQQVTLRCSPISGHKSVSWYQQVLGQGPQFIFQYYEKEERGRGNFPDRFSARQFPNYSSELNVNALLLGDSALYLCASSSLANQPQHFGDGTRLSIL.

The chain couples TRBV27 to TRBJ1-2; unclear D gene. Trimming took off 0 bases at V and 3 bases at J, with 11 bases between the two ends. Germline CDR1 and CDR2: MNHEY and SMNVEV (reference sequence). The CDR3 covers 15 residues. The CDR3 spells CASSLSLLGDYGYTF. DNA for the CDR3: TGTGCCAGCAGTTTATCCCTTCTTGGGGACTATGGCTACACCTTC.

The V call is TRBV28, the J call TRBJ2-1; the match to TRBD2 covers 11 bases. CDR1 MDHEN and CDR2 SYDVKM come from the germline V gene. Losses at the gene ends were 4 bases for V and 3 bases for J; bases not matched to a gene: 5. This CDR3 contains 16 residues. CDR3 sequence (DNA): TGTGCCAGCAGTTCCGCCACTAGCGGGGGCTACAATGAGCAGTTCTTC. The encoded protein is CASSSATSGGYNEQFF. Combining the CDR3 with reference TRBV28 and TRBJ2-1 gives the whole variable domain DVKVTQSSRYLVKRTGEKVFLECVQDMDHENMFWYRQDPGLGLRLIYFSYDVKMKEKGDIPEGYSVSREKKERFSLILESASTNQTSMYLCASSSATSGGYNEQFFGPGTRLTVL.

V usage is TRBV5-4 and J usage is TRBJ2-5; 9 nucleotides match TRBD2. Germline trimming cut 0 bases from V and 6 bases from J; bases unmatched to any gene: 9. From germline, CDR1 is SGHNT and CDR2 YYREEE (reference sequence). The CDR3 contains 16 residues. As DNA, the CDR3 is TGTGCCAGCAGCTTGGAAGGCGGGAGGGCCTTAAAGACCCAGTACTTC. Protein sequence: CASSLEGGRALKTQYF.

On this clone: Within the sample, other DNA sequences also encode this same CDR3. This rearrangement joins TRBV7-2 to TRBJ1-2, with D unresolved. V was clipped by 8 bases and J by 2 bases, with 15 bases between them. The CDR3 consists of 14 residues. Germline loops: CDR1 SGHTA, CDR2 FQGNSA. The CDR3 region has the DNA TGTGCCAGCCAGACGAAAGGGATGAACTATGGCTACACCTTC. Protein: CASQTKGMNYGYTF.

This chain connects TRBV25-1 to TRBJ1-1; 7 nucleotides match TRBD1. Germline CDR1 reads MGHDK; CDR2 reads SYGVNS. V dropped 5 bases and J dropped 4; count of bases not matched to a gene: 16. This CDR3 contains 17 residues. The CDR3 sequence is CASSRGGGQGGFTEAFF. The CDR3 DNA follows: TGTGCCAGCAGTCGAGGGGGCGGGCAGGGTGGTTTCACTGAAGCTTTCTTT.

The V gene is TRBV20-1, the J gene TRBJ1-1; D remains unclear. Germline V lookup: CDR1 DFQATT, CDR2 SNEGSKA (reference sequence). This CDR3 has 11 amino acids. CDR3 region: CSARVPPEAFF. CDR3 nucleotide sequence: TGCAGCGCCCGGGTCCCCCCTGAAGCTTTCTTT.

This clone has more than one count but fewer than ten. The V and J genes are TRBV19 and TRBJ1-5; TRBD1 might be the D (5 bases). CDR3 length: 14 amino acids. The germline CDR1 and CDR2 sequences are LNHDA and SQIVND (reference sequence). Between the trimmed V and J ends, which lost 7 bases and 4 bases, there was a span of 14 bases. The chain's CDR3 is CASKKVGDNQPQHF. CDR3 nucleotide sequence: TGTGCCAGTAAAAAAGTGGGGGATAATCAGCCCCAGCATTTT.

This clone was seen only a few times. The genes are TRBV27 and TRBJ2-5, with D perhaps TRBD2 (6 bases). The CDR3 has 15 amino acids. V lost 2 bases to trimming and J lost 3 bases, with 13 bases between them. Germline V CDR1 and CDR2: MNHEY, SMNVEV (reference sequence). CDR3 coding DNA: TGTGCCAGCAGTTTAGGGGGAGGATGGGAAGAGACCCAGTACTTC. Its protein product is CASSLGGGWEETQYF.

V is TRBV4-1 and J is TRBJ2-1, with 7 bases matching TRBD1. The CDR3 has 15 residues. Germline V CDR1 and CDR2: MGHRA, YSYEKL. Trimming cost V 1 base and J 8 bases; bases outside gene matches: 8. The CDR3 coding sequence is TGCGCCAGCAGCCAAGGTACAGGGGAAAATCATGAGCAGTTCTTC. As protein: CASSQGTGENHEQFF.

The V gene is TRBV7-9, the J gene TRBJ1-6; the D gene is possibly TRBD1 (6 bases). The V end was cut by 5 bases, the J end by 8 bases, with 16 bases between. Germline V gives CDR1 SEHNR, CDR2 FQNEAQ (reference sequence). This CDR3 contains 15 residues. CDR3 protein: CASSPGGAGYSPLHF. In nucleotides, the CDR3 is TGTGCCAGCAGCCCCGGGGGGGCGGGATATTCACCCCTCCACTTT.

The chain is built from TRBV6-1 and TRBJ1-5; D uncertain. This CDR3 is built from 10 residues. Between the trimmed V and J ends, which lost 6 bases and 6 bases, there was a span of 3 bases. The germline gives CDR1 MNHNS, CDR2 SASEGT. This chain's CDR3 is CASSSQPQHF. In nucleotides, the CDR3 is TGTGCCAGCAGCTCTCAGCCCCAGCATTTT.

This chain links TRBV6-2 or TRBV6-3 with TRBJ2-3, with 9 bases that match TRBD2. CDR3 length: 16 residues. CDR1 MNHEY and CDR2 SVGEGT come from the germline V gene. V lost 3 bases, J lost 2 bases, and 6 bases stayed unmatched. The CDR3 region is CASSYVGGGVTDTQYF. CDR3 bases: TGTGCCAGCAGTTATGTCGGCGGGGGGGTCACAGATACGCAGTATTTT.

The rearrangement links TRBV7-2 to TRBJ2-7; D uncertain. The germline V gene encodes CDR1 SGHTA and CDR2 FQGNSA. Trimming removed 2 bases at V and 2 bases at J, with 10 bases between. The CDR3 sequence is 14 residues long. The CDR3 region has the DNA TGTGCCAGCAGCTTATCGGCAGCGACCTACGAGCAGTACTTC. Its translation: CASSLSAATYEQYF.

The chain has TRBV7-2 and TRBJ1-1, with D unresolved. The CDR3 spans 14 residues. V was trimmed by 5 bases and J by 4 bases, leaving 14 bases between them. Germline-derived CDR1 and CDR2 are SGHTA and FQGNSA. CDR3 coding DNA: TGTGCCAGCAGCCCCTCGAAGGGTACCACTGAAGCTTTCTTT. This translates into CASSPSKGTTEAFF. The full variable domain, in which reference TRBV7-2 and TRBJ1-1 provide the parts outside the CDR3, is GAGVSQSPSNKVTEKGKDVELRCDPISGHTALYWYRQSLGQGLEFLIYFQGNSAPDKSGLPSDRFSAERTGGSVSTLTIQRTQQEDSAVYLCASSPSKGTTEAFFGQGTRLTVV.

The gene calls are TRBV5-1 and TRBJ2-2; no clear D. V lost 7 bases to trimming and J lost 4 bases, with 14 bases between them. Germline CDR1 SGHRS, CDR2 YFSETQ. The CDR3 has 14 amino acids. Here the CDR3 DNA reads TGCGCCAGCGCCGGGTCCCTGGGCACCGGGGAGCTGTTTTTT. Translation: CASAGSLGTGELFF.